These T cell receptor beta chains were read from a single sample in a study of cytomegalovirus exposure and HLA in healthy donors. The repertoire was sequenced with immunoSEQ multiplex PCR; TCRdb's copy has only in-frame clones and lacks some. The table shows over 150,000 clones, with 85% to 90% occurring only once. Material: PBMCs. These TCRs come from a woman between 18 and 30 years old in good health and CMV-seropositive. The CDR3 runs from the conserved cysteine through the conserved F or W. The D gene is left open where the match is weak. Clone size is given for some rows only: seen once, a few or many times, or a class if the clone is expanded.

D: TRBD1
size: NA
V: TRBV5-1
J: TRBJ2-7
DNA: TGCGCCAGCTCTAATACAGGGGTGGGCAACTACGAGCAGTACTTC
CDR3: CASSNTGVGNYEQYF

D: TRBD1
size: NA
V: TRBV9
J: TRBJ1-5
DNA: TGTGCCAGCAGCGTAGGGGACAGGGCCAATCAGCCCCAGCATTTT
CDR3: CASSVGDRANQPQHF

D: NA
size: NA
V: TRBV19
J: TRBJ1-1
DNA: TGTGCCAGTAGAATGGCAGGGTACACTGAAGCTTTCTTT
CDR3: CASRMAGYTEAFF

D: TRBD1
size: NA
V: TRBV18
J: TRBJ1-5
DNA: TGTGCCAGCTCACAGGTTATCTCGGGACAGGGTTTCACGCCCCAGCATTTT
CDR3: CASSQVISGQGFTPQHF

D: NA
size: NA
V: TRBV7-3
J: TRBJ2-2
DNA: TGTGCCAGCAGCTTGTCCAGGGACACCGGGGAGCTGTTTTTT
CDR3: CASSLSRDTGELFF

D: TRBD1
size: NA
V: TRBV28
J: TRBJ1-1
DNA: TGTGCCAGCAGTTATCTTCCGGGACAGGGCGACACTGAAGCTTTCTTT
CDR3: CASSYLPGQGDTEAFF

D: TRBD2
size: NA
V: TRBV11-1
J: TRBJ2-1
DNA: TGTGCCAGCAGCTTAAGGAATGGCGGGAGTTTAACCAATGAGCAGTTCTTC
CDR3: CASSLRNGGSLTNEQFF

D: TRBD2
size: NA
V: TRBV11-2
J: TRBJ2-3
DNA: TGTGCCAGCAGCTTAGATGGGACTAAAGATACGCAGTATTTT
CDR3: CASSLDGTKDTQYF

D: TRBD1
size: NA
V: TRBV2
J: TRBJ2-2
DNA: TGTGCCAGCAGGCCGGGACAGGGGGCGGAGGGCGGGGAGCTGTTTTTT
CDR3: CASRPGQGAEGGELFF

D: TRBD1
size: NA
V: TRBV7-9
J: TRBJ2-5
DNA: TGTGCCAGCAGCTTAGGACAGGGAATACGAGAGACCCAGTACTTC
CDR3: CASSLGQGIRETQYF

D: TRBD1
size: NA
V: TRBV28
J: TRBJ2-7
DNA: TGTGCCAGCAGCCCCGGGACAGCCCTTTGGGAGCAGTACTTC
CDR3: CASSPGTALWEQYF

D: NA
size: once
V: TRBV28
J: TRBJ1-2
DNA: TGTGCCAGCAGTCCCCCTCTATGGCGCCGGACAGGCTACACCTTC
CDR3: CASSPPLWRRTGYTF

D: NA
size: NA
V: TRBV6-6
J: TRBJ2-1
DNA: TGTGCCAGCATAGGAGTCAGGGGGGACAATGAGCAGTTCTTC
CDR3: CASIGVRGDNEQFF

D: TRBD2
size: NA
V: TRBV9
J: TRBJ2-2
DNA: TGTGCCAGCAGCGTAACTAGCGGGAGTCGCACCGGGGAGCTGTTTTTT
CDR3: CASSVTSGSRTGELFF

D: TRBD1
size: NA
V: TRBV6-5
J: TRBJ2-7
DNA: TGTGCCAGCAGTCGACAGGGGCCCTACGAGCAGTACTTC
CDR3: CASSRQGPYEQYF

D: NA
size: NA
V: TRBV28
J: TRBJ2-1
DNA: TGTGCCAGCAGTTTCCAGGGGTCCTACAATGAGCAGTTCTTC
CDR3: CASSFQGSYNEQFF

D: NA
size: NA
V: TRBV18
J: TRBJ2-2
DNA: TGTGCCAGCTCGACCACAAGAGTCTTAGCAACCACCGCCGGGGAGCTGTTTTTT
CDR3: CASSTTRVLATTAGELFF

D: TRBD2
size: NA
V: TRBV6-5
J: TRBJ2-5
DNA: TGTGCCAGCAGTAGCGGGGCGCCTGGGGAGACCCAGTACTTC
CDR3: CASSSGAPGETQYF

D: TRBD2
size: NA
V: TRBV5-1
J: TRBJ2-1
DNA: TGCGCCAGCAGCTTGAGTCCTAGCGGGAGGTTTAGCAATGAGCAGTTCTTC
CDR3: CASSLSPSGRFSNEQFF

D: TRBD1
size: NA
V: TRBV5-7
J: TRBJ1-3
DNA: TGTGCCAGCAGCTTGGGGGACAGGGGACCTGGAAACACCATATATTTT
CDR3: CASSLGDRGPGNTIYF

D: NA
size: once
V: TRBV11-3
J: TRBJ2-5
DNA: TGTGCCAGCAGCCCCAGGGGGGAAGAGACCCAGTACTTC
CDR3: CASSPRGEETQYF

D: NA
size: NA
V: TRBV15
J: TRBJ1-4
DNA: TGTGCCACCAGCAGACAGGCAACTAATGAAAAACTGTTTTTT
CDR3: CATSRQATNEKLFF

D: NA
size: once
V: TRBV7-9
J: TRBJ2-5
DNA: TGTGCCAGCAGCTTAGAGCAGGGGCCCCAAGAGACCCAGTACTTC
CDR3: CASSLEQGPQETQYF

D: NA
size: NA
V: TRBV9
J: TRBJ2-1
DNA: TGTGCCAGCAGCTACATGGGAGACAATGAGCAGTTCTTC
CDR3: CASSYMGDNEQFF

D: NA
size: NA
V: TRBV7-9
J: TRBJ2-7
DNA: TGTGCCAGCAGCTTTTCAGACTCCGAGCAGTACTTC
CDR3: CASSFSDSEQYF

D: NA
size: once
V: TRBV27
J: TRBJ2-1
DNA: TGTGCCAGCAGTTACCCCGCGGGTGAGCAGTTCTTC
CDR3: CASSYPAGEQFF

D: TRBD2
size: NA
V: TRBV4-1
J: TRBJ2-1
DNA: TGCGCCAGCAGCCCCGTAGCGGGAGTCTACAATGAGCAGTTCTTC
CDR3: CASSPVAGVYNEQFF